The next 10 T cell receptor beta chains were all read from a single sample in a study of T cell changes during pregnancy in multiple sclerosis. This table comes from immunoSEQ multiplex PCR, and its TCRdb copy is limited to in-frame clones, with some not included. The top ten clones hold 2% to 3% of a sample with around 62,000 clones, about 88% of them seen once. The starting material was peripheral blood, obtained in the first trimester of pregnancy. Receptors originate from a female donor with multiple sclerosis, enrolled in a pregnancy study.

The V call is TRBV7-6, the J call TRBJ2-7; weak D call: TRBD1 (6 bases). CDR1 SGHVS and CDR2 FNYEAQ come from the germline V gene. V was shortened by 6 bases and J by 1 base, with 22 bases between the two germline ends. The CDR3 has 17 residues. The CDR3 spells CASRPLRGAGVSYEQYF. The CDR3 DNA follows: TGTGCCAGCAGGCCCCTCCGAGGGGCAGGGGTTTCCTACGAGCAGTACTTC.

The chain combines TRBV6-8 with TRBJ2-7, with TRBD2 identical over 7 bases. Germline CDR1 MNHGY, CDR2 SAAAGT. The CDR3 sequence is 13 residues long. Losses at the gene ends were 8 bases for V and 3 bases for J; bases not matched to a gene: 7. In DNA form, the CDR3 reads TGTGCCAGCCGCGGTCGCGGGAGCTACGAGCAGTACTTC. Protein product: CASRGRGSYEQYF.

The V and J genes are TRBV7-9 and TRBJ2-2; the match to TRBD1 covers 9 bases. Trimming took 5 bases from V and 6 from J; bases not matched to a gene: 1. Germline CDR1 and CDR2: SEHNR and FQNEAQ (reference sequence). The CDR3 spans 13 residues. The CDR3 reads CASSGDRAGELFF. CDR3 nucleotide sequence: TGTGCCAGCAGCGGGGACAGGGCCGGGGAGCTGTTTTTT. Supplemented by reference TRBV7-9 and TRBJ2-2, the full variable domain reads DTGVSQNPRHKITKRGQNVTFRCDPISEHNRLYWYRQTLGQGPEFLTYFQNEAQLEKSRLLSDRFSAERPKGSFSTLEIQRTEQGDSAMYLCASSGDRAGELFFGEGSRLTVL.

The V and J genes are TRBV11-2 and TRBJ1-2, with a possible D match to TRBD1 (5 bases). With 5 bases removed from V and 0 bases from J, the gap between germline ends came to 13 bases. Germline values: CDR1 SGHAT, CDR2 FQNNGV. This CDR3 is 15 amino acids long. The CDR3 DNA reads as TGTGCCAGCAGCGTCAGGGTTCTCTCTAACTATGGCTACACCTTC. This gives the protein CASSVRVLSNYGYTF.

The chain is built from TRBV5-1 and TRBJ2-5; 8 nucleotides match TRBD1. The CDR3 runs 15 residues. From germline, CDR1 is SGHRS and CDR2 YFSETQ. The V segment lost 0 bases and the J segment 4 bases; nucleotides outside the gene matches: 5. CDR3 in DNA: TGCGCCAGCAGCTTGGCAGGGGGCGGGCTAGAGACCCAGTACTTC. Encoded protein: CASSLAGGGLETQYF.

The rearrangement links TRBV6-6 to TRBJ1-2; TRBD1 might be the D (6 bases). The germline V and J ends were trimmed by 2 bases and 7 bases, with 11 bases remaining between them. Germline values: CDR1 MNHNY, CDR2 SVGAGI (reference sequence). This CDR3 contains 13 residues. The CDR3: CASSYPGQVGYTF. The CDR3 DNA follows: TGTGCCAGCAGTTACCCGGGACAAGTTGGCTACACCTTC.

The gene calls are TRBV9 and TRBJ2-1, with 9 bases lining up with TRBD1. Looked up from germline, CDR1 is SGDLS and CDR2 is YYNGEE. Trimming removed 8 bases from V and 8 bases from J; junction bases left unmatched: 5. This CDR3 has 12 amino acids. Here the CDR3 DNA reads TGTGCCAGTGGACAGGGGAGCCATGAGCAGTTCTTC. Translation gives CASGQGSHEQFF.

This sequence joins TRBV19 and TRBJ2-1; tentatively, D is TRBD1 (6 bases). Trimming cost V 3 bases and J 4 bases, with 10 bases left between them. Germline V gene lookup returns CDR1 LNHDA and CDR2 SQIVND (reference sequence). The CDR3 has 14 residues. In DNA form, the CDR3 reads TGTGCCAGTAGTATTGGGGGCTTTTACAATGAGCAGTTCTTC. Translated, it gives CASSIGGFYNEQFF.

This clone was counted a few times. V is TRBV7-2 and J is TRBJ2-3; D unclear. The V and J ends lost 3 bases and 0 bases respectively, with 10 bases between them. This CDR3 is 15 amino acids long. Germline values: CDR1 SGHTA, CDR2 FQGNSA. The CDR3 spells CASSFQALSTDTQYF. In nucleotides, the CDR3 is TGTGCCAGCAGCTTCCAAGCACTGAGCACAGATACGCAGTATTTT. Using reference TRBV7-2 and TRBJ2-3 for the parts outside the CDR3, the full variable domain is GAGVSQSPSNKVTEKGKDVELRCDPISGHTALYWYRQSLGQGLEFLIYFQGNSAPDKSGLPSDRFSAERTGGSVSTLTIQRTQQEDSAVYLCASSFQALSTDTQYFGPGTRLTVL.

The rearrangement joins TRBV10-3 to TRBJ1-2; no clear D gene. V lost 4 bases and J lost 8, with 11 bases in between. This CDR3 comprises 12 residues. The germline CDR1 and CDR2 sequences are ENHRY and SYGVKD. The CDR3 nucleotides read TGTGCCATCAGTGGGGTAGGCGGCGGCTACACCTTC. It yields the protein CAISGVGGGYTF.